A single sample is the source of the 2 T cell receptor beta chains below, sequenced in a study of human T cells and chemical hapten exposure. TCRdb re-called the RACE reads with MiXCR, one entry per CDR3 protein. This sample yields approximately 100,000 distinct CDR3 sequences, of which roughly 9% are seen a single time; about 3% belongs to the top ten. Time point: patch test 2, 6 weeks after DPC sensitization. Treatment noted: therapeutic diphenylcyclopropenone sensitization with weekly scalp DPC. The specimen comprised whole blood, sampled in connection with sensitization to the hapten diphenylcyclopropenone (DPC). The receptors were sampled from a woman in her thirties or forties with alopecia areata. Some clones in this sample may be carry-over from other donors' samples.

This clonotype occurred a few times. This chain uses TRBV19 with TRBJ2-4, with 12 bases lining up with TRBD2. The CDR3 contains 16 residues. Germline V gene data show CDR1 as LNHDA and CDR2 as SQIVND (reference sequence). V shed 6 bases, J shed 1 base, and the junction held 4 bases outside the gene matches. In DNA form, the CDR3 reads TGTGCCAGTAGGACTAGCGGGGGCGTTGCCAAAAACATTCAGTACTTC. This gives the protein CASRTSGGVAKNIQYF.

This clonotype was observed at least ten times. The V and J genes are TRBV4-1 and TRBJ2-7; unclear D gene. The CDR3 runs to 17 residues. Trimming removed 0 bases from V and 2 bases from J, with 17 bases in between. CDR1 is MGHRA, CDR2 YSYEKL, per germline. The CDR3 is CASSQESSWGTPYEQYF. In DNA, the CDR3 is TGCGCCAGCAGCCAAGAGTCAAGTTGGGGTACTCCCTACGAGCAGTACTTC.